The 17 T cell receptor beta chains below come from one sample, sequenced in a study of glioma-infiltrating T cells. Amplification of TCR alpha and beta CDR3 regions from RNA used iRepertoire nested multiplex PCR. TCRdb recomputed calls from the multiplex PCR reads with MiXCR, one row per CDR3 protein. This sample yields some 93,000 distinct CDR3 sequences, of which roughly 37% are seen a single time; around two fifths belongs to the top ten. Material: glioma tissue, nonneoplastic brain tissue, or PBMCs (not recorded which). These receptors were taken from a human donor with low-grade glioma or glioblastoma, undergoing nonglioma brain surgery, or in good health (not recorded which).

Ten or more counts support this clonotype. This rearrangement joins TRBV20-1 to TRBJ2-7, with D unresolved. In germline, CDR1 is DFQATT, CDR2 SNEGSKA (reference sequence). The CDR3 contains 15 residues. V was trimmed by 2 bases and J by 2 bases, leaving 16 bases between them. The CDR3 reads CSARMGKGHPYEQYF. The CDR3 DNA reads as TGCAGTGCTAGAATGGGAAAGGGCCACCCCTACGAGCAGTACTTC.

This clonotype was detected ten times or more. V and J are TRBV29-1 and TRBJ2-7, with 7 bases fitting TRBD2. J was trimmed by 7 bases and V by 4 bases; bases with no gene match: 13. There are 14 residues in the CDR3. Germline assignment: CDR1 SQVTM and CDR2 ANQGSEA. In DNA form, the CDR3 reads TGCAGCGTTGCCCCCGGGGGGAGCTCGAGGGAGCAGTACTTC. It translates to CSVAPGGSSREQYF.

This clonotype was counted many times. The rearrangement links TRBV27 to TRBJ1-6; D call uncertain. Trimming took off 0 bases at V and 5 bases at J, with 11 bases between the two ends. Germline loops: CDR1 MNHEY, CDR2 SMNVEV (reference sequence). This CDR3 has 16 amino acids. This CDR3 reads CASSLSMGFNNSPLHF. The CDR3 DNA reads TGTGCCAGCAGTTTATCGATGGGGTTTAATAATTCACCCCTCCACTTT.

This chain uses TRBV15 with TRBJ2-7, with TRBD2 identical over 11 bases. The V segment lost 2 bases and the J segment 0 bases; nucleotides outside the gene matches: 6. The CDR3 sequence is 17 residues long. CDR1 and CDR2 (germline): LNHNV, YYDKDF (reference sequence). CDR3: CATSRPPSGGNSYEQYF. CDR3 sequence (DNA): TGTGCCACCAGCAGACCTCCTAGCGGGGGGAACTCCTACGAGCAGTACTTC.

The table lists this clonotype with many counts. The V and J genes are TRBV20-1 and TRBJ2-3, with D maybe TRBD1 (6 bases). The CDR3 is 16 residues long. V was cut by 6 bases and J by 0 bases, with 19 bases left in between. Germline loops: CDR1 DFQATT, CDR2 SNEGSKA (reference sequence). The CDR3 DNA follows: TGCAGTGCCGAGTACGACAGGTGGCCTAGCACAGATACGCAGTATTTT. It is translated as CSAEYDRWPSTDTQYF.

Ten or more counts support this clonotype. This rearrangement joins TRBV7-2 to TRBJ2-2; 7 nucleotides line up with TRBD1. Trimming cost V 5 bases and J 4 bases; bases outside gene matches: 10. Germline values: CDR1 SGHTA, CDR2 FQGNSA. The CDR3 has 16 residues. For the CDR3, the DNA is TGTGCCAGCAGCCGAACAGGGGTGGGCGGCACCGGGGAGCTGTTTTTT. Translation: CASSRTGVGGTGELFF.

Concerning this clonotype itself: Being one base from a much bigger clone, this may be a read error. The J gene is TRBJ2-2, the V gene TRBV19; D is perhaps TRBD2 (6 bases). V was clipped by 6 bases and J by 5 bases, with 13 bases between them. Germline assignment: CDR1 LNHDA and CDR2 SQIVND (reference sequence). The CDR3 runs 14 residues. CDR3 in amino acids: CASRRFSGTGELFF. CDR3 nucleotides: TGTGCCAGTAGACGGTTTAGCGGAACCGGGGAGCTGTTTTTT.

Remarks on this clonotype: Given a much more abundant clone one base away, this may be a read error. The chain carries TRBV3-1 and TRBJ1-4, with TRBD1 matching 7 bases. The CDR3 has 14 residues. CDR1 is LGHDT, CDR2 YNNKEL, per germline (reference sequence). As DNA, the CDR3 is TGTGCCAGCAGCGGTACAGGGGCTGGGGAAAGACTGTTTTTT. Translation gives CASSGTGAGERLFF.

Many counts were recorded for this clonotype. The CDR3 DNA is TGTGCCAGCTCACCTGAAGCTGGCTACGAGCAGTACTTC. It encodes CASSPEAGYEQYF. The rearrangement uses TRBV18 and TRBJ2-7; no firm D call. The V end lost 3 bases, the J end lost 3 bases, and 9 bases lay between the germline ends. The CDR3 covers 13 residues. Germline V gene lookup returns CDR1 KGHSH and CDR2 LQKENI.

In its sample, this clonotype was seen many times. This chain uses TRBV12-3 or TRBV12-4 with TRBJ2-3; D gene ambiguous. This CDR3 is built from 11 residues. Trimming left V 6 bases short and J 2 bases short, with 3 bases between. The CDR3 is CASRDTDTQYF. The CDR3, as DNA: TGTGCCAGCAGGGACACAGATACGCAGTATTTT.

This chain uses TRBV29-1 with TRBJ2-3; TRBD1 is a possible D gene (5 bases). This CDR3 spans 12 amino acids. Between the trimmed V and J ends, which lost 4 bases and 5 bases, there was a span of 10 bases. The germline V gene has CDR1 SQVTM and CDR2 ANQGSEA. In nucleotides, the CDR3 is TGCAGCGTTGCTAGGGGAATAGATACGCAGTATTTT. Translated, it gives CSVARGIDTQYF.

The V call is TRBV6-2 or TRBV6-3, the J call TRBJ2-3, with TRBD2 identical over 7 bases. The length of the CDR3 is 13 residues. After removal of 5 bases from V and 6 bases from J, the junction contained 5 bases not matched to a gene. Germline lookup yields CDR1 MNHEY and CDR2 SVGEGT. The CDR3 nucleotides read TGTGCCAGCAGTAGCGGGACTTCGGATACGCAGTATTTT. It codes for CASSSGTSDTQYF.

With respect to this clonotype: This may be a read error, as it is one base from a much larger clone. J is TRBJ2-7 and V is TRBV5-6; tentatively, D is TRBD2 (6 bases). The V and J ends lost 0 bases and 2 bases respectively, with 9 bases between them. The CDR3 consists of 14 residues. CDR1 is SGHDT, CDR2 YYEEEE, per germline. The CDR3 DNA reads as TGTGCCAGCAGCTTGGGGGCGGGAACCTACGAGCAGTACTTC. It encodes CASSLGAGTYEQYF.

Here the CDR3 DNA reads TGTGCCAGCAGTTTTCGGGAGACCTATGAGCAGTTCTTC. Protein sequence: CASSFRETYEQFF. The chain recombines TRBV27 with TRBJ2-1; TRBD2 is a possible D gene (6 bases). This CDR3 region has 13 residues. CDR1 MNHEY and CDR2 SMNVEV come from the germline V gene (reference sequence). V dropped 3 bases and J dropped 8 bases, with 11 bases sitting between them.

Worth noting for this clonotype: A single base separates this from a much larger clone, so it may be a read error. The chain joins TRBV7-9 to TRBJ2-7; D not resolved. Germline CDR1 SEHNR, CDR2 FQNEAQ (reference sequence). This CDR3 has 13 amino acids. In nucleotides, the CDR3 is TGTGCCTGCAGCTCAGACCCGAGCAACGAGCAGTACTTC. It is translated as CACSSDPSNEQYF. The variable domain in full, completed from reference TRBV7-9 and TRBJ2-7, reads DTGVSQNPRHKITKRGQNVTFRCDPISEHNRLYWYRQTLGQGPEFLTYFQNEAQLEKSRLLSDRFSAERPKGSFSTLEIQRTEQGDSAMYLCACSSDPSNEQYFGPGTRLTVT.

This clonotype has a count of ten or more. This chain connects TRBV5-1 to TRBJ1-2, with 10 positions matching TRBD1. Germline V CDR1 and CDR2: SGHRS, YFSETQ. The CDR3 has 12 residues. V lost 4 bases to trimming and J lost 8 bases; unmatched junction nucleotides: 2. The CDR3 is CASSGTGDGYTF. In DNA form, the CDR3 reads TGCGCCAGCAGCGGGACAGGGGACGGCTACACCTTC.

Many counts were recorded for this clonotype. V usage is TRBV7-2 and J usage is TRBJ2-7; D remains ambiguous. In germline, CDR1 is SGHTA, CDR2 FQGNSA. Trimming cost V 1 base and J 3 bases, with 1 base left between them. The CDR3 length is 11 residues. The CDR3 DNA reads as TGTGCCAGCAGCTTAGACTACGAGCAGTACTTC. Its protein is CASSLDYEQYF.